These T cell receptor beta chains were read from a single sample in a study of cytomegalovirus exposure and HLA in healthy donors. Repertoires were generated with immunoSEQ multiplex PCR, while TCRdb's copy carries only in-frame clones and drops some. The sample holds 150,000 to 200,000 clones, 70% seen once. Specimen: PBMCs. The receptors here all came from a man younger than 35 in good health and CMV-seropositive. CDR3s include the opening cysteine and the closing phenylalanine or tryptophan. The D gene is left open where the match is weak. For some rows the clone size is stated as once, few or many, or as a class when expanded; others skip it.

-	TRBD2	TRBV5-6	TRBJ2-3	CASVRRGALRGEQYF	TGTGCCAGCGTCCGGCGGGGGGCGTTACGTGGTGAGCAGTATTTT
once	TRBD1	TRBV19	TRBJ1-5	CASRDRGNQPQHF	TGTGCCAGTAGGGACAGGGGAAATCAGCCCCAGCATTTT
-	-	TRBV30	TRBJ1-3	CAWSGQFSGNTIYF	TGTGCCTGGAGTGGACAGTTCTCTGGAAACACCATATATTTT
few	TRBD1	TRBV11-2	TRBJ1-1	CASSRNRGSTEAFF	TGTGCCAGCAGCAGAAACAGGGGTAGCACTGAAGCTTTCTTT
-	TRBD2	TRBV7-3	TRBJ2-1	CASSTSGGIYNEQFF	TGTGCCAGCAGCACCAGCGGGGGGATCTACAATGAGCAGTTCTTC
few	-	TRBV6-5	TRBJ1-1	CASSAQGGTEAFF	TGTGCCAGCAGTGCACAGGGTGGCACTGAAGCTTTCTTT
-	-	TRBV7-6	TRBJ1-5	CASSLAGHEGQPQHF	TGTGCCAGCAGCTTAGCGGGACATGAGGGTCAGCCCCAGCATTTT
-	-	TRBV5-1	TRBJ1-4	CASSSGDPYEKLFF	TGCGCCAGCAGCAGCGGGGACCCCTATGAAAAACTGTTTTTT
-	TRBD1	TRBV29-1	TRBJ2-5	CSVEDRPGQQETQYF	TGCAGCGTTGAAGATAGGCCGGGACAGCAAGAGACCCAGTACTTC
-	TRBD2	TRBV5-4	TRBJ2-3	CASSLQLAGASTDTQYF	TGTGCCAGCAGCTTGCAGCTAGCGGGGGCCTCCACAGATACGCAGTATTTT
-	-	TRBV29-1	TRBJ1-1	CSVVQGINTEAFF	TGCAGCGTTGTACAGGGAATTAACACTGAAGCTTTCTTT
-	-	TRBV2	TRBJ1-5	CASSLPGRDDQPQHF	TGTGCCAGCAGTCTCCCTGGGAGGGATGATCAGCCCCAGCATTTT
few	-	TRBV7-2	TRBJ1-5	CASSSRSTVNSNQPQHF	TGTGCCAGCAGCTCCCGGTCGACAGTGAATAGCAATCAGCCCCAGCATTTT
once	TRBD1	TRBV30	TRBJ1-1	CAWSVQGATEAFF	TGTGCCTGGAGTGTACAGGGGGCTACTGAAGCTTTCTTT
few	TRBD1	TRBV7-9	TRBJ1-4	CASSLGTGLDEKLFF	TGTGCCAGCAGCTTAGGGACAGGACTGGATGAAAAACTGTTTTTT
-	-	TRBV9	TRBJ1-5	CASSVGGGGSQPQHF	TGTGCCAGCAGCGTCGGGGGGGGAGGGAGTCAGCCCCAGCATTTT
-	-	TRBV6-4	TRBJ1-6	CASSERAEDSPLHF	TGTGCCAGCAGTGAGAGGGCGGAGGATTCACCCCTCCACTTT
few	-	TRBV30	TRBJ1-3	CAWSELFRGSSGNTIYF	TGTGCCTGGTCTGAGCTATTTCGGGGTTCCTCTGGAAACACCATATATTTT
-	TRBD1	TRBV6-6	TRBJ2-5	CASRADRARVETQYF	TGTGCCAGCAGGGCAGACAGGGCCCGAGTGGAGACCCAGTACTTC
-	TRBD2	TRBV27	TRBJ2-3	CASSLSREADTQYF	TGTGCCAGCAGTTTATCCCGGGAGGCAGATACGCAGTATTTT
-	TRBD1	TRBV6-1	TRBJ1-1	CASSEVPQGETEAFF	TGTGCCAGCAGTGAAGTGCCTCAGGGGGAAACTGAAGCTTTCTTT
-	-	TRBV6-1	TRBJ2-6	CASSEVGGSGANVLTF	TGTGCCAGCAGTGAAGTCGGGGGTTCCGGGGCCAACGTCCTGACTTTC
-	TRBD1	TRBV29-1	TRBJ1-1	CSALGQGDGVGLAEAFF	TGCAGCGCATTAGGACAGGGGGATGGAGTAGGTTTAGCTGAAGCTTTCTTT
-	-	TRBV6-1	TRBJ2-1	CASRPLALNEQFF	TGTGCCAGCCGCCCTCTAGCGCTCAATGAGCAGTTCTTC
-	-	TRBV30	TRBJ2-1	CASTSVVLSGSSYNEQFF	TGTGCCTCTACCTCGGTCGTCCTTAGCGGATCGTCTTACAATGAGCAGTTCTTC
-	TRBD1	TRBV7-2	TRBJ2-2	CASSFLDRSEGELFF	TGTGCCAGCAGCTTCTTGGACAGGTCAGAAGGGGAGCTGTTTTTT
-	-	TRBV7-9	TRBJ2-3	CAILGADTQYF	TGTGCCATCCTAGGGGCAGATACGCAGTATTTT